The table lists the clone carrying this T cell receptor (beta chain) with a few counts. Its antigen is currently unknown. This specimen comes from a study of blood T cells in healthy people across ages. With 1 base clipped from V and 0 bases from J, the junction kept 12 bases outside the gene matches. The V gene's germline CDR1 is MDHEN and CDR2 SYDVKM. The CDR3 loop spans 18 amino acids. PCR was performed a second time for about 7 to 12 cycles using a sample-barcoded 5' primer and a J-beta primer mix. Each cDNA molecule received a tag from a template-switch adaptor that had 12 random nucleotides. TCRdb independently ran MiXCR on the 5' RACE reads; one entry per CDR3 protein. The sample contains 580,000 or so distinct CDR3 sequences, around 48% of which appear only once. General study results and limits: What prevented conclusive comparison of naive and antigen-experienced cells was that PBMCs were unsorted. Observed TCR beta diversity showed a strong correlation with the percentage of naive T cells as measured by flow cytometry. Diversity of TCR beta per million T cells declined in a roughly linear way with age.

The chain recombines TRBV28 with TRBJ2-7; 7 nucleotides match TRBD2. The source is a man older than 75 in good health. Sequencing was carried out using blood. CDR3 coding DNA: TGTGCCAGCAGTTTATTATACCTCGAGGCTAGCGGCTCCTACGAGCAGTACTTC. This sequence encodes CASSLLYLEASGSYEQYF.